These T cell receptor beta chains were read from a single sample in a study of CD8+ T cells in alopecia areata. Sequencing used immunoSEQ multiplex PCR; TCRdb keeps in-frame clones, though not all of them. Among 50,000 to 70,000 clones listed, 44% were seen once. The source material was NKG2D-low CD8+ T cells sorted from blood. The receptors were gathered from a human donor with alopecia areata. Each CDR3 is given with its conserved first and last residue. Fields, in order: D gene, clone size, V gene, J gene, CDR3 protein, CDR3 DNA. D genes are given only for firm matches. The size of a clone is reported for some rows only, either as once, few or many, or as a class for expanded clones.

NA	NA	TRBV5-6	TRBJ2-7	CASSGRRGEQYF	TGTGCCAGCAGCGGGAGAAGGGGCGAGCAGTACTTC
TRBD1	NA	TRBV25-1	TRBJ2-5	CASSRQGYQETQYF	TGTGCCAGCAGCCGACAGGGCTATCAAGAGACCCAGTACTTC
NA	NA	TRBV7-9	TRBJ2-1	CASSPERLANEQFF	TGTGCCAGCAGCCCCGAGAGGCTAGCCAATGAGCAGTTCTTC
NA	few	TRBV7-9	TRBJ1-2	CASSSPSSGYTF	TGTGCCAGCAGCTCTCCGTCTTCGGGCTACACCTTC
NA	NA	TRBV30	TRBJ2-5	CAFRSWTTQETQYF	TGTGCCTTCCGCTCTTGGACTACCCAAGAGACCCAGTACTTC
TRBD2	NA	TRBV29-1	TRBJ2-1	CSVELAGFGNEQFF	TGCAGCGTTGAGTTAGCGGGTTTTGGTAATGAGCAGTTCTTC
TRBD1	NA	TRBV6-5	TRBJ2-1	CATMSGGQGRHEQFF	TGTGCCACCATGAGTGGGGGACAGGGTAGACATGAGCAGTTCTTC
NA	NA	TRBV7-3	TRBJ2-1	CASSSEGGQRNEQFF	TGTGCCAGCAGCTCAGAGGGGGGACAGCGCAATGAGCAGTTCTTC
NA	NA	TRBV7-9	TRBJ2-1	CASSRTGTDEQFF	TGTGCCAGCAGCCGTACGGGAACCGATGAGCAGTTCTTC
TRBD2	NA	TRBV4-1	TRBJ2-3	CASSHDTLAGHTDTQYF	TGCGCCAGCAGCCACGATACCCTAGCGGGTCACACAGATACGCAGTATTTT
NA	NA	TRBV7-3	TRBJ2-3	CASSLGYGTDTQYF	TGTGCCAGCAGCTTAGGCTATGGCACAGATACGCAGTATTTT
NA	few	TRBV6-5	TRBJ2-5	CASSPTGTETQYF	TGTGCCAGCAGTCCAACAGGGACGGAGACCCAGTACTTC
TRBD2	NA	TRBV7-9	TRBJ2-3	CASSTSGTKGDTQYF	TGTGCCAGCAGCACTAGCGGGACTAAAGGAGATACGCAGTATTTT